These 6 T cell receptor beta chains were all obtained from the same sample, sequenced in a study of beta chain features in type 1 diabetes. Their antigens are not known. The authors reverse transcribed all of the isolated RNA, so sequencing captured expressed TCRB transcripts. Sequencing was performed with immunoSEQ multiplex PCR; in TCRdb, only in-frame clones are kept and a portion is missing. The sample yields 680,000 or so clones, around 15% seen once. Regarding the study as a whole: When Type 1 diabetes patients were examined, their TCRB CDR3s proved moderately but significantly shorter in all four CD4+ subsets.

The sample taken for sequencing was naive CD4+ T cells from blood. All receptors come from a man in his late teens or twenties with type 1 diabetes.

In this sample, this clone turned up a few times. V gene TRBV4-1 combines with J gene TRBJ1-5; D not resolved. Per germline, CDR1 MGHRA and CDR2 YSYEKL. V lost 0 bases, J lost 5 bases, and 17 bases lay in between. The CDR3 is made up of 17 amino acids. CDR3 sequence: CASSQDQRAGIHQPQHF. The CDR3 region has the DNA TGCGCCAGCAGCCAAGATCAAAGGGCTGGTATCCATCAGCCCCAGCATTTT.

CDR3 loop: CSVRGGPGETQYF. CDR3 coding DNA: TGCAGCGTTAGGGGGGGGCCGGGAGAGACCCAGTACTTC. J is TRBJ2-5 and V is TRBV29-1; TRBD2 is a possible D gene (7 bases). Germline V lookup: CDR1 SQVTM, CDR2 ANQGSEA. Deletions cut 5 bases from V and 4 bases from J, with 14 bases between. The CDR3 sequence is 13 residues long.

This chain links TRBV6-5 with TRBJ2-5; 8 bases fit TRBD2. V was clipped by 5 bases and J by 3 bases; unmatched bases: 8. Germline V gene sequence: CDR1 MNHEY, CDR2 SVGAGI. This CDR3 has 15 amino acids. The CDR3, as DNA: TGTGCCAGCAGTGCCCCGGGACTAGAGAAAGAGACCCAGTACTTC. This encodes CASSAPGLEKETQYF.

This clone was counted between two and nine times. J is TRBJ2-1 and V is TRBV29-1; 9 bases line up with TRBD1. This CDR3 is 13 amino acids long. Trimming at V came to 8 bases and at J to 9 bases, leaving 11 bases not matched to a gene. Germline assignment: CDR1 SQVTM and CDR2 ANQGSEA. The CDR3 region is CSSTGGALSEQFF. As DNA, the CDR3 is TGCAGCTCCACAGGGGGCGCATTGAGTGAGCAGTTCTTC.

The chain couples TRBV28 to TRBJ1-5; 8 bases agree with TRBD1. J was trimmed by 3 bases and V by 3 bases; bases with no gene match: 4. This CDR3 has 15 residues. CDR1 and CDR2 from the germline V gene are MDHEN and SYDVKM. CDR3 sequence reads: CASSLRTGNNQPQHF. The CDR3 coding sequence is TGTGCCAGCAGTTTGCGGACAGGGAACAATCAGCCCCAGCATTTT.

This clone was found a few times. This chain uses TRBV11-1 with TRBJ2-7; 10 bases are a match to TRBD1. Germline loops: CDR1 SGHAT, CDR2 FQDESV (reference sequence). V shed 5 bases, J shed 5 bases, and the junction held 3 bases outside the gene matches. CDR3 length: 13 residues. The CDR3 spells CASSVGQGDEQYF. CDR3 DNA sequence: TGTGCCAGCAGCGTCGGACAGGGGGACGAGCAGTACTTC.